This record concerns one T cell receptor (beta chain) sequence. The same CDR3 is also encoded by other DNA sequences in this sample. These data are taken from a study of shared clonotypes between healthy human individuals. Sequencing used immunoSEQ multiplex PCR; TCRdb keeps in-frame clones, though not all of them. The sample yields 2 million to 3 million clones, 90% to 95% seen once. The germline V gene encodes CDR1 SGHTA and CDR2 FQGNSA. The CDR3 contains 14 residues. V gave up 5 bases and J gave up 0 bases, with 11 bases separating them. The sequenced material came from naive CD4+ T cells sorted from blood. Subset described: CD45RA+ positively selected. The clonotype comes from a man aged 18 to 35 in good health. V is TRBV7-2 and J is TRBJ2-7; unclear D gene. The CDR3 DNA reads TGTGCCAGCAGCCCCGGACCAAGCTCCTACGAGCAGTACTTC. Its protein is CASSPGPSSYEQYF.